The 9 T cell receptor beta chains listed next were all sequenced from one sample in a study of T cell responses to AZD1222 COVID-19 vaccine. The table came from immunoSEQ multiplex PCR; TCRdb's copy has only in-frame clones and leaves some out. The sample holds roughly 120,000 clones, about 94% seen once. The sample was peripheral blood, taken on day 0 of AZD1222 vaccination. These receptors originate from an adult in good health.

The CDR3 spells CASSLDRGPLHF. Here the CDR3 DNA reads TGTGCCAGCAGCTTAGATCGGGGACCCCTCCACTTT. The chain couples TRBV11-3 to TRBJ1-6; D gene unclear. CDR1 is SGHNT and CDR2 is YENEEA in the germline V gene. V was clipped by 0 bases and J by 12 bases, with 6 bases between them. This CDR3 region has 12 residues.

V and J are TRBV28 and TRBJ2-7; TRBD2 matches at 8 bases. CDR1 MDHEN and CDR2 SYDVKM come from the germline V gene. V was pared by 8 bases and J by 5 bases, with 11 bases of the junction left unmatched. The CDR3 is 14 residues long. The CDR3 DNA follows: TGTGCCAGCGGCAGCGGGAGTTGGTTTGACGAGCAGTACTTC. It is translated as CASGSGSWFDEQYF.

V is TRBV24-1 and J is TRBJ1-4, with D hard to call. The CDR3 contains 13 residues. Germline loops: CDR1 KGHDR, CDR2 SFDVKD. V gave up 5 bases and J gave up 7 bases, with 10 bases separating them. CDR3 residues: CATSAAPGEKLFF. In nucleotides, the CDR3 is TGTGCCACCAGTGCGGCTCCTGGTGAAAAACTGTTTTTT.

V usage is TRBV2 and J usage is TRBJ2-3; D is ambiguous. V lost 7 bases to trimming and J lost 3 bases, with 2 bases between them. Germline V CDR1 and CDR2: SNHLY, FYNNEI. CDR3 size: 10 residues. The chain's CDR3 is CASTTDTQYF. As DNA, the CDR3 is TGTGCCAGCACTACAGATACGCAGTATTTT.

The rearrangement uses TRBV11-2 and TRBJ1-3; 7 nucleotides line up with TRBD1. The trim removed 5 bases at V and 3 bases at J, leaving 13 bases unmatched. The germline V gene encodes CDR1 SGHAT and CDR2 FQNNGV. The CDR3 runs 17 residues. The CDR3, as DNA: TGTGCCAGCAGCCCCCTACAGGGGAAGGGATATGGAAACACCATATATTTT. It is translated as CASSPLQGKGYGNTIYF. Filled out from reference TRBV11-2 and TRBJ1-3, the complete variable domain reads EAGVAQSPRYKIIEKRQSVAFWCNPISGHATLYWYQQILGQGPKLLIQFQNNGVVDDSQLPKDRFSAERLKGVDSTLKIQPAKLEDSAVYLCASSPLQGKGYGNTIYFGEGSWLTVV.

This clone was observed once. The rearrangement links TRBV7-8 to TRBJ1-3, with 7 positions matching TRBD1. Germline loops: CDR1 SGHVS, CDR2 FQNEAQ. Unmatched junction bases numbered 18, after V lost 4 bases and J lost 0 bases. The CDR3 is made up of 20 amino acids. The CDR3 spells CASSSRRDRVNLGSGNTIYF. CDR3 sequence (DNA): TGTGCCAGCAGCTCCCGAAGGGACAGAGTCAATTTGGGCTCTGGAAACACCATATATTTT.

The rearrangement uses TRBV6-5 and TRBJ1-2; D might be TRBD1 (6 bases). CDR3 length: 14 residues. Deletions cut 6 bases from V and 3 bases from J, with 14 bases between. The germline V gene encodes CDR1 MNHEY and CDR2 SVGAGI. The CDR3 here is CASRSDRPDYGYTF. The CDR3 DNA follows: TGTGCCAGCAGGAGCGACAGGCCCGACTATGGCTACACCTTC.

The rearrangement uses TRBV10-1 and TRBJ1-1; possibly TRBD1 for D (5 bases). Per germline, CDR1 WNHNN and CDR2 SYGVQD (reference sequence). CDR3 length: 14 amino acids. The V and J ends lost 2 bases and 5 bases respectively, with 12 bases between them. The CDR3 protein is CASSERREMTEAFF. CDR3 coding DNA: TGCGCCAGCAGTGAGCGCAGGGAAATGACTGAAGCTTTCTTT.

The rearrangement joins TRBV28 to TRBJ2-1; 16 bases agree with TRBD2. CDR1 is MDHEN, CDR2 SYDVKM, per germline. CDR3 length equals 18 residues. Trimming removed 6 bases from V and 1 base from J; junction bases left unmatched: 6. The chain's CDR3 is CASSLGLAGGFSYNEQFF. In DNA, the CDR3 is TGTGCCAGCAGCCTGGGACTAGCGGGAGGGTTTTCCTACAATGAGCAGTTCTTC.